These 23 T cell receptor beta chains share one sample of origin, sequenced in a study of T-cell reconstitution after alpha-beta-depleted transplantation in children. Molecular barcoding with unique molecular identifiers was used for the TCRbeta library. TCRdb recomputed calls from the PCR reads with MiXCR, one row per CDR3 protein. The sample consists of roughly 300,000 distinct CDR3 sequences, about 9.4% of them appearing once. The source material was PBMCs from the stem cell graft donor, sampled from the stem cell graft. These receptors were obtained from a human donor who donated a stem cell graft to a child with acute lymphoblastic leukemia.

There are a few counts of this clonotype. V usage is TRBV29-1 and J usage is TRBJ2-2; 9 bases fit TRBD1. V lost 4 bases to trimming and J lost 3 bases; unmatched junction nucleotides: 3. In germline, CDR1 is SQVTM, CDR2 ANQGSEA. This CDR3 has 14 residues. The DNA for the CDR3 is TGCAGCGTTGGGGACAGGGTTTACACCGGGGAGCTGTTTTTT. It codes for CSVGDRVYTGELFF.

This clonotype was detected many times. The rearrangement links TRBV4-1 to TRBJ2-1, with a tentative D call TRBD2 (6 bases). Trimming left V 0 bases short and J 6 bases short, with 9 bases between. CDR3 length: 14 residues. Germline assignment: CDR1 MGHRA and CDR2 YSYEKL. The CDR3 region has the DNA TGCGCCAGCAGCCAAGAACTAGCAACCAATGAGCAGTTCTTC. Its protein product is CASSQELATNEQFF.

The table lists this clonotype with a few counts. This chain links TRBV4-3 with TRBJ1-6; 8 bases line up with TRBD1. V shed 5 bases and J 3 bases; nucleotides not matched to a gene: 3. The germline V gene has CDR1 LGHNA and CDR2 YSLEER. The CDR3 length is 15 residues. The CDR3 spells CASSTTGDYNSPLHF. CDR3 DNA sequence: TGCGCCAGCAGCACGACAGGGGACTATAATTCACCCCTCCACTTT.

This clonotype was found many times. The chain links TRBV11-1 to TRBJ2-7; TRBD2 agrees at 10 bases. CDR3 length: 17 amino acids. V lost 0 bases, J lost 0 bases, and 5 bases stayed unmatched. The V gene's germline CDR1 is SGHAT and CDR2 FQDESV (reference sequence). CDR3 amino acids: CASSLAKLAGTSYEQYF. CDR3 nucleotide sequence: TGTGCCAGCAGCTTAGCGAAACTAGCGGGAACCTCCTACGAGCAGTACTTC.

V usage is TRBV5-1 and J usage is TRBJ2-1, with 10 bases matching TRBD1. The CDR3 totals 15 residues. J was trimmed by 9 bases and V by 0 bases; bases with no gene match: 6. In germline, CDR1 is SGHRS, CDR2 YFSETQ. This CDR3 is CASSLEGTGEGEQFF. The CDR3 bases are TGCGCCAGCAGCTTGGAAGGGACAGGGGAAGGTGAGCAGTTCTTC.

The genes are TRBV5-4 and TRBJ2-7, with D perhaps being TRBD1 or TRBD2 (7 bases each). Germline loops: CDR1 SGHNT, CDR2 YYREEE (reference sequence). CDR3 length: 13 amino acids. Deletions cut 2 bases from V and 6 bases from J, with 12 bases between. The CDR3 DNA sequence: TGTGCCAGCAGCTTTGGCAGGGGGGGCGAGCAGTACTTC. Its translation is CASSFGRGGEQYF. The full variable domain, its missing parts supplied by reference TRBV5-4 and TRBJ2-7, is ETGVTQSPTHLIKTRGQQVTLRCSSQSGHNTVSWYQQALGQGPQFIFQYYREEENGRGNFPPRFSGLQFPNYSSELNVNALELDDSALYLCASSFGRGGEQYFGPGTRLTVT.

This clonotype turned up a few times. The chain uses TRBV6-4 and TRBJ2-7; 12 nucleotides agree with TRBD2. Germline lookup yields CDR1 MRHNA and CDR2 SNTAGT. The CDR3 is 16 amino acids. V lost 1 base to trimming and J lost 4 bases; unmatched junction nucleotides: 5. In DNA form, the CDR3 reads TGTGCCAGCAGTGACTGGGGGACTAGCGGGCATTACGAGCAGTACTTC. Translating it yields CASSDWGTSGHYEQYF.

This CDR3 reads CASTLQTRAGPVFEQYF. CDR3 nucleotides: TGTGCCAGCACCCTCCAAACACGGGCCGGGCCCGTTTTCGAGCAGTACTTC. The chain uses TRBV6-1 and TRBJ2-7; D remains unclear. The CDR3 extends over 17 amino acids. Trimming stripped 7 bases from V and 6 bases from J, with 28 bases between. Per germline, CDR1 MNHNS and CDR2 SASEGT.

The chain uses TRBV20-1 and TRBJ2-7, with 11 bases that match TRBD2. The germline gives CDR1 DFQATT, CDR2 SNEGSKA (reference sequence). Unmatched junction bases numbered 7, after V lost 3 bases and J lost 6 bases. CDR3 length: 14 residues. The CDR3: CSARALAGVIEQYF. In DNA form, the CDR3 reads TGCAGTGCTAGGGCACTAGCGGGAGTCATCGAGCAGTACTTC.

This clonotype appeared a few times. A much more abundant neighbour one base away suggests this may be a read error. This sequence joins TRBV5-1 and TRBJ2-6; D is possibly TRBD1 (5 bases). Germline loops: CDR1 SGHRS, CDR2 YFSETQ. The CDR3 contains 18 residues. The CDR3 sequence is CASSLSPGWTSGANGLTF. CDR3 bases: TGCGCCAGCAGCTTGTCACCAGGGTGGACCTCTGGGGCCAACGGCCTGACTTTC.

The table lists this clonotype with many counts. The V call is TRBV4-3, the J call TRBJ2-1; 10 nucleotides align to TRBD1. The junction had 14 bases not matched to a gene; V was cut back by 0 bases and J by 6 bases. Germline-derived CDR1 and CDR2 are LGHNA and YSLEER. This CDR3 is 19 amino acids long. CDR3 nucleotides: TGCGCCAGCAGCCAAGACGGGACGGGCGGGACAGGGGTAAGCAATGAGCAGTTCTTC. It yields the protein CASSQDGTGGTGVSNEQFF.

This clonotype was counted a few times. This chain joins TRBV20-1 and TRBJ2-4; TRBD2 agrees at 8 bases. CDR1 and CDR2 from the germline V gene are DFQATT and SNEGSKA (reference sequence). V dropped 5 bases and J dropped 1; count of bases not matched to a gene: 7. The CDR3 runs to 15 residues. The CDR3 DNA follows: TGCAGTGCTCGGAGTAGCGGGAACGCCAAAAACATTCAGTACTTC. Translating it yields CSARSSGNAKNIQYF.

The V gene is TRBV27, the J gene TRBJ2-1; D may match TRBD1 or TRBD2 (5 bases each). Germline loops: CDR1 MNHEY, CDR2 SMNVEV (reference sequence). Trimming took off 7 bases at V and 2 bases at J, with 15 bases between the two ends. CDR3 length equals 15 residues. The CDR3 region has the DNA TGTGCCAGCACCACTATGAGGGGTCCCTACAATGAGCAGTTCTTC. Encoded protein: CASTTMRGPYNEQFF.

This clonotype was detected a few times. The chain employs TRBV5-1 and TRBJ2-5; D possibly corresponds to TRBD2 (5 bases). Deletions cut 5 bases from V and 2 bases from J, with 13 bases between. The V gene's germline CDR1 is SGHRS and CDR2 YFSETQ. CDR3 length: 14 residues. CDR3 sequence (DNA): TGCGCCAGCAGGCGGGCGCCCCCTCAAGAGACCCAGTACTTC. Translated: CASRRAPPQETQYF. Looking up the rest from reference TRBV5-1 and TRBJ2-5 gives the full variable domain: KAGVTQTPRYLIKTRGQQVTLSCSPISGHRSVSWYQQTPGQGLQFLFEYFSETQRNKGNFPGRFSGRQFSNSRSEMNVSTLELGDSALYLCASRRAPPQETQYFGPGTRLLVL.

The chain is built from TRBV7-9 and TRBJ2-2; D is perhaps TRBD1 or TRBD2 (7 bases each). Trimming took 5 bases from V and 1 from J, leaving 11 bases between them. The CDR3 runs 15 residues. Germline V gene sequence: CDR1 SEHNR, CDR2 FQNEAQ (reference sequence). The CDR3 is CASSAGGVNTGELFF. The CDR3 region has the DNA TGTGCCAGCAGCGCAGGGGGGGTGAACACCGGGGAGCTGTTTTTT. Using reference TRBV7-9 and TRBJ2-2 for the parts outside the CDR3, the full variable domain is DTGVSQNPRHKITKRGQNVTFRCDPISEHNRLYWYRQTLGQGPEFLTYFQNEAQLEKSRLLSDRFSAERPKGSFSTLEIQRTEQGDSAMYLCASSAGGVNTGELFFGEGSRLTVL.

This chain connects TRBV29-1 to TRBJ2-2; 11 bases map to TRBD2. The CDR3 covers 14 residues. Germline trimming cut 6 bases from V and 7 bases from J; bases unmatched to any gene: 7. Looked up from germline, CDR1 is SQVTM and CDR2 is ANQGSEA. The CDR3 sequence is CSVALAGGVGELFF. The CDR3 DNA sequence: TGCAGCGTGGCTTTAGCGGGAGGGGTCGGGGAGCTGTTTTTT.

The sample holds many counts of this clonotype. The CDR3 protein is CAISGELGPFYNEQFF. CDR3 bases: TGTGCCATCAGTGGAGAGCTGGGGCCATTCTACAATGAGCAGTTCTTC. V is TRBV10-3 and J is TRBJ2-1; D is possibly TRBD1 (5 bases). CDR3 size: 16 residues. Trimming left V 4 bases short and J 3 bases short, with 16 bases between. Germline CDR1 is ENHRY and CDR2 is SYGVKD.

Concerning this clonotype itself: The germline gene is not matched at one end of the junction; a read error may be the cause. V usage is TRBV4-1 and J usage is TRBJ1-3; D gene unclear. The CDR3 length is 15 residues. The germline CDR1 and CDR2 sequences are MGHRA and YSYEKL. As DNA, the CDR3 is TGCGCCAGCAGCCGAGCGGCCGGCTTGGGGAACACCATACATTTT. Its translation is CASSRAAGLGNTIHF.

The J gene is TRBJ2-7, the V gene TRBV5-1; D is perhaps TRBD1 (5 bases). The germline V gene has CDR1 SGHRS and CDR2 YFSETQ. The CDR3 has 12 amino acids. Deletions cut 2 bases from V and 5 bases from J, with 8 bases between. The CDR3 nucleotides read TGCGCCAGCAGCTTTCAGGGTGACGAGCAGTACTTC. It codes for CASSFQGDEQYF.

This chain connects TRBV27 to TRBJ2-1; D call uncertain. Per the germline V gene, CDR1 is MNHEY and CDR2 is SMNVEV (reference sequence). Deletions cut 5 bases from V and 4 bases from J, with 9 bases between. CDR3 length equals 13 residues. Here the CDR3 reads CASSRTPYNEQFF. The DNA for the CDR3 is TGTGCCAGCAGTAGGACCCCTTACAATGAGCAGTTCTTC.

In its sample, this clonotype was seen many times. The V call is TRBV29-1, the J call TRBJ1-1; 7 bases are a match to TRBD1. V lost 6 bases, J lost 6 bases, and 4 bases stayed unmatched. CDR3 length equals 11 residues. Germline values: CDR1 SQVTM, CDR2 ANQGSEA. The CDR3 loop is CSVYRGAEAFF. The CDR3 bases are TGCAGCGTCTACAGGGGTGCTGAAGCTTTCTTT.

The chain is built from TRBV19 and TRBJ2-6; D is uncertain. Trimming removed 4 bases at V and 0 bases at J, with 10 bases between. CDR3 size: 16 residues. The V gene's germline CDR1 is LNHDA and CDR2 SQIVND (reference sequence). The CDR3 coding sequence is TGTGCCAGTAGTACAAGGAGCAGCTCTGGGGCCAACGTCCTGACTTTC. Amino acids: CASSTRSSSGANVLTF.

The rearrangement links TRBV10-3 to TRBJ2-1; TRBD2 aligns across 9 bases. The length of the CDR3 is 16 residues. Trimming cost V 7 bases and J 7 bases; bases outside gene matches: 14. Per the germline V gene, CDR1 is ENHRY and CDR2 is SYGVKD. The CDR3 here is CAITGGGLALKNEQFF. The CDR3 region has the DNA TGTGCCATCACTGGGGGGGGACTAGCCCTGAAAAATGAGCAGTTCTTC.